Below, 2 T cell receptor beta chains from the same sample are listed, as sequenced in a study of regulatory T cells in long-lasting Graves disease. Researchers made TCR beta libraries by using iRepertoire HTBI primers and running Arm-PCR on CDR3 regions. TCRdb ran MiXCR on the multiplex PCR reads and lists one entry per CDR3 protein. The sample lists hundreds of thousands of distinct CDR3 sequences, 13% occurring once. Time point specified: newly diagnosed GD, antithyroid drugs for less than 3 months. Scientists built the TCR library using RNA that was extracted from PBMCs. The sample was also linked to a second study, of T cells in Graves' hyperthyroidism and ophthalmopathy.

This specimen was peripheral blood mononuclear cells (PBMCs), taken at new diagnosis, from a patient treated with antithyroid drugs. These receptors came from a man aged 25 to 45 with Graves disease.

This clonotype was detected many times. The V call is TRBV24-1, the J call TRBJ2-1; 7 bases fit TRBD1. Germline V gene lookup returns CDR1 KGHDR and CDR2 SFDVKD. J lost 4 bases, V lost 3 bases, and 2 bases had no gene match. This CDR3 region has 14 residues. Here the CDR3 DNA reads TGTGCCACCAGTGATAACAGGGGATACAATGAGCAGTTCTTC. Amino acids: CATSDNRGYNEQFF.

To note about this clonotype: A much larger clone lies a single base off, so this may be a read error. V usage is TRBV7-9 and J usage is TRBJ2-1; unclear D gene. The V gene's germline CDR1 is SEHNR and CDR2 FQNEAQ (reference sequence). The V and J ends lost 1 base and 0 bases respectively, with 4 bases between them. This CDR3 is built from 14 residues. The CDR3 region has the DNA TGTGCCAGCAGCTTAGTGATCTCCTACAATGAGCAGTTCTTC. Translation gives CASSLVISYNEQFF.